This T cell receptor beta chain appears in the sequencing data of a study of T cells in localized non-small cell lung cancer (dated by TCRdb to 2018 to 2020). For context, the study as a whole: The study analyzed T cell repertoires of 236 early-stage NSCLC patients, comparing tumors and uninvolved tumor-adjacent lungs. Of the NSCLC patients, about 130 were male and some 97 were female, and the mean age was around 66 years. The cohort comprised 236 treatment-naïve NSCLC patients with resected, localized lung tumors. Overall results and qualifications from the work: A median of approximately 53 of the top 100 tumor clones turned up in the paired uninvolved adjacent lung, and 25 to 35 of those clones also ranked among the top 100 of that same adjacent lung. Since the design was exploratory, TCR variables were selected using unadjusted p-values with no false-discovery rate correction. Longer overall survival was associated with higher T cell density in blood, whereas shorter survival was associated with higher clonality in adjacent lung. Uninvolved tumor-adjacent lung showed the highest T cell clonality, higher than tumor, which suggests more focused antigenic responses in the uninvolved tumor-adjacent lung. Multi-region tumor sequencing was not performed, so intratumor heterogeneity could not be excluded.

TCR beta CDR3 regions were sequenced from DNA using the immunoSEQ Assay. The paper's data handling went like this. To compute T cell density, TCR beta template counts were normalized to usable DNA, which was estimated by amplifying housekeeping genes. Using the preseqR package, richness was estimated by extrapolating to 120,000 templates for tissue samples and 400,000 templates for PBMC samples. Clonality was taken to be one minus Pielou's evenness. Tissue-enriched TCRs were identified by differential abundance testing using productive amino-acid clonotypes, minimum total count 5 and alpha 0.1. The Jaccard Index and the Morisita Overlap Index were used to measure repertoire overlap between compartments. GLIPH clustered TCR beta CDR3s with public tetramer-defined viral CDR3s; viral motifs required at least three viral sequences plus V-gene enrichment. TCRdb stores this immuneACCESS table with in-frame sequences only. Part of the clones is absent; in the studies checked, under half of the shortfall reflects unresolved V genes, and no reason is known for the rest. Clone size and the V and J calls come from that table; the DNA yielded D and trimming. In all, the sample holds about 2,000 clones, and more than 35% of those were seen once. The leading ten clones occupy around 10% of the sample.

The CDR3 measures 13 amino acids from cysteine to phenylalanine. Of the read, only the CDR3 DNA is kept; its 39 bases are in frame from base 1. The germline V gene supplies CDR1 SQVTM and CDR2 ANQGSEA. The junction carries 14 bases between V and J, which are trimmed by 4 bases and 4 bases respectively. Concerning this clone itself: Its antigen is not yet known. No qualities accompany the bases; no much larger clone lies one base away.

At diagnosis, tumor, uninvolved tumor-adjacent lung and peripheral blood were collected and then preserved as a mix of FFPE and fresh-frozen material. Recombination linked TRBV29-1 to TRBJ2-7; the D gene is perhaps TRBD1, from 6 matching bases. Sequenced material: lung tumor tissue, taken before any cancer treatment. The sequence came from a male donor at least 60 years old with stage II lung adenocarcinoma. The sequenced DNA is TGCAGCGTTGCCGGGCAGGGGAGATACGAGCAGTACTTC. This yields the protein CSVAGQGRYEQYF.